The following is a T cell receptor (beta chain) sequence with its context. Seattle's enrolled individuals joined amid active infection and were then monitored longitudinally. Method: immunoSEQ multiplex PCR; TCRdb's copy keeps in-frame clones and lacks some. This sample has approximately 290,000 clones, with more than 85% found just once. This entry comes from a study of blood T cell repertoires in COVID-19. The overall study: Collection of acute and convalescent COVID-19 samples took place in the United States, Italy and Spain.

CDR1 and CDR2 (germline): MNHNS, SASEGT. The CDR3 spans 14 residues. The trim removed 3 bases at V and 7 bases at J, leaving 8 bases unmatched. The receptor was isolated from a woman aged 25 to 39 with COVID-19, enrolled during active disease. The V call is TRBV6-1, the J call TRBJ2-7; 8 nucleotides line up with TRBD2. Source material: peripheral blood. The CDR3 loop is CASSDASGSWEQYF. The CDR3, as DNA: TGTGCCAGCAGTGACGCCAGCGGGAGTTGGGAGCAGTACTTC.